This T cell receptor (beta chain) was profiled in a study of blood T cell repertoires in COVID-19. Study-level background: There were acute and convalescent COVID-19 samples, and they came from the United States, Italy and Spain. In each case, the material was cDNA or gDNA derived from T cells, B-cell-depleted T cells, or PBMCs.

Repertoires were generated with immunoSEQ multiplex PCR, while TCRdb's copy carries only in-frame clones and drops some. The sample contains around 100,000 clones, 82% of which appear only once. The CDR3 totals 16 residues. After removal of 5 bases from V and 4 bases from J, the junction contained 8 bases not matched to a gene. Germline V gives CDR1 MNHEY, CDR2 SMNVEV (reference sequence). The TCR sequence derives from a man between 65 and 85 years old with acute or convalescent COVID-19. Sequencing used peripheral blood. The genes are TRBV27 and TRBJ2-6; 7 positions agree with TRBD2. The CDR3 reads CASSPLGGVGANVLTF. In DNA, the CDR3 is TGTGCCAGCAGTCCCCTGGGAGGGGTGGGGGCCAACGTCCTGACTTTC.